The 23 T cell receptor beta chains given below trace back to one sample, sequenced in a study of blood T cells in healthy people across ages. With a J-beta primer mix and a sample-barcoded 5' primer, a second PCR ran 7 to 11 cycles. TCRdb processed the 5' RACE reads anew with MiXCR; each CDR3 protein has one entry. The repertoire includes roughly 2 million distinct CDR3 sequences, roughly 49% of them detected once, and around 2.1% sits in the top ten. Sequencing was performed on blood. These receptors originate from a woman aged 40 to 50 in good health.

V usage is TRBV29-1 and J usage is TRBJ2-4; 7 nucleotides line up with TRBD2. Germline V gene sequence: CDR1 SQVTM, CDR2 ANQGSEA. V lost 2 bases to trimming and J lost 8 bases; unmatched junction nucleotides: 0. CDR3 size: 11 residues. The CDR3 DNA follows: TGCAGCGTTGAAAGCGGGGACATTCAGTACTTC. This gives the protein CSVESGDIQYF.

This chain uses TRBV7-8 with TRBJ2-4; 9 positions match TRBD2. The CDR3 extends over 14 amino acids. Germline CDR1 SGHVS, CDR2 FQNEAQ. Unmatched junction bases numbered 4, after V lost 4 bases and J lost 6 bases. The CDR3 sequence: CASSYRTSVNIQYF. CDR3 sequence (DNA): TGTGCCAGCAGCTACAGGACTAGCGTAAACATTCAGTACTTC.

The chain carries TRBV28 and TRBJ2-2; TRBD2 matches 8 bases. V trimming: 11 bases; J trimming: 2 bases; junction bases outside the gene matches: 7. Germline CDR1 MDHEN, CDR2 SYDVKM. The CDR3 extends over 14 amino acids. CDR3 sequence: CAGQSGSNTGELFF. CDR3 nucleotides: TGTGCCGGCCAGAGCGGGAGCAACACCGGGGAGCTGTTTTTT.

The table lists this clonotype with a few counts. This chain links TRBV6-2 or TRBV6-3 with TRBJ2-1, with a tentative D call TRBD2 (7 bases). This CDR3 contains 16 residues. The germline gives CDR1 MNHEY, CDR2 SVGEGT. Trimming removed 4 bases at V and 2 bases at J, with 15 bases between. CDR3 amino acids: CASSSPEGGAYNEQFF. CDR3 DNA sequence: TGTGCCAGCAGTTCTCCCGAAGGGGGGGCCTACAATGAGCAGTTCTTC.

The rearrangement links TRBV6-6 to TRBJ1-2, with TRBD1 matching 7 bases. The CDR3 has 17 amino acids. Per the germline V gene, CDR1 is MNHNY and CDR2 is SVGAGI (reference sequence). Germline trimming cut 2 bases from V and 4 bases from J; bases unmatched to any gene: 13. The CDR3 nucleotides read TGTGCCAGCAGTTACAGACAGGGTCAAGGTCGTAGCTATGGCTACACCTTC. Protein sequence: CASSYRQGQGRSYGYTF.

As concerns this clonotype: At one end the junction does not follow the germline gene, possibly because of a read error. This chain links TRBV27 with TRBJ2-1; D is perhaps TRBD2 (7 bases). CDR1 is MNHEY, CDR2 SMNVEV, per germline (reference sequence). The CDR3 runs to 17 residues. DNA of the CDR3: TGTGCCAGCAGTTCCCCGCGGGTGGCGGGGGCCTACAATGAGCTGTTCTTC. Translation gives CASSSPRVAGAYNELFF.

This clonotype came up a few times. V is TRBV2 and J is TRBJ2-7; D is tentatively TRBD1 or TRBD2 (5 bases each). The end of the DNA aligns better with TRBJ2-5, so the J call may be wrong. This CDR3 has 13 residues. The germline V gene has CDR1 SNHLY and CDR2 FYNNEI. The CDR3 sequence: CASSEGGMETQYF. The CDR3 DNA reads TGTGCCAGCAGTGAAGGGGGGATGGAGACCCAGTACTTC.

This clonotype has just a few counts. The chain carries TRBV20-1 and TRBJ2-5; TRBD1 aligns across 8 bases. Germline CDR1 and CDR2: DFQATT and SNEGSKA (reference sequence). The junction had 14 bases not matched to a gene; V was cut back by 6 bases and J by 5 bases. This CDR3 is 15 amino acids long. CDR3 bases: TGCAGTGCAACTGGGACAGGTCGACCAAGTGAGACCCAGTACTTC. It is translated as CSATGTGRPSETQYF.

A word on this clonotype: The junction departs from germline at one end; a sequencing error may be responsible. V usage is TRBV20-1 and J usage is TRBJ2-7, with D possibly matching TRBD2 (6 bases). CDR1 is DFQATT and CDR2 is SNEGSKA in the germline V gene (reference sequence). The CDR3 sequence is 13 residues long. The CDR3 nucleotides read TGCAGTGCTAGCGCGCGGGGAGTCTACGAGCAGTCCTTC. It yields the protein CSASARGVYEQSF.

This sequence joins TRBV20-1 and TRBJ2-3; no reliable D call. Germline lookup yields CDR1 DFQATT and CDR2 SNEGSKA (reference sequence). Between the trimmed V and J ends, which lost 2 bases and 4 bases, there was a span of 13 bases. The CDR3 covers 14 residues. CDR3 protein: CSARIPAPSDTQYF. The DNA of the CDR3 is TGCAGTGCTAGAATCCCTGCGCCCTCAGATACGCAGTATTTT.

V and J are TRBV9 and TRBJ2-5; TRBD2 matches at 7 bases. Per germline, CDR1 SGDLS and CDR2 YYNGEE. The ends lost 3 bases at V and 4 bases at J; junction bases unmatched: 12. The CDR3 runs 16 residues. The CDR3 protein is CASSATGGLDIETQYF. Here the CDR3 DNA reads TGTGCCAGCAGCGCAACCGGAGGACTAGATATAGAGACCCAGTACTTC.

For the CDR3, the DNA is TGCAGTGCTAGGACCCGCTTGGATAGCGGGGGGACCGGAGAGACCCAGTACTTC. It yields the protein CSARTRLDSGGTGETQYF. The V and J genes are TRBV20-1 and TRBJ2-5; 10 positions match TRBD2. CDR3 length equals 18 residues. The V segment lost 3 bases and the J segment 4 bases; nucleotides outside the gene matches: 17. The germline CDR1 and CDR2 sequences are DFQATT and SNEGSKA (reference sequence).

The rearrangement uses TRBV5-1 and TRBJ2-3; D might be TRBD2 (5 bases). With 0 bases removed from V and 6 bases from J, the gap between germline ends came to 14 bases. CDR1 and CDR2 (germline): SGHRS, YFSETQ. The CDR3 consists of 15 residues. CDR3 coding DNA: TGCGCCAGCAGCTTGGACGATTTCACTAGGGATACGCAGTATTTT. It yields the protein CASSLDDFTRDTQYF.

A few counts support this clonotype. The rearrangement uses TRBV29-1 and TRBJ2-5, with 13 bases aligning to TRBD2. CDR1 and CDR2 from the germline V gene are SQVTM and ANQGSEA. This CDR3 contains 14 residues. V shed 6 bases and J 8 bases; nucleotides not matched to a gene: 9. As DNA, the CDR3 is TGCAGCGTGCGACTAGCGGGGGGCCCACAAACCCAGTACTTC. Its translation: CSVRLAGGPQTQYF.

This clonotype was seen a few times. The V and J genes are TRBV24-1 and TRBJ2-3; the D call may be TRBD1 or TRBD2 (5 bases each). Germline-derived CDR1 and CDR2 are KGHDR and SFDVKD. V dropped 6 bases and J dropped 3 bases, with 18 bases sitting between them. The CDR3 consists of 16 residues. The CDR3 DNA reads as TGTGCCACCAGTCTGGGGGACCGTTTGAGGACAGATACGCAGTATTTT. Its translation is CATSLGDRLRTDTQYF.

The V and J genes are TRBV7-9 and TRBJ2-4; D uncertain. V was cut by 6 bases and J by 13 bases, with 22 bases left in between. CDR1 SEHNR and CDR2 FQNEAQ come from the germline V gene (reference sequence). The CDR3 is made up of 14 amino acids. CDR3: CASSHTGRNNEQYF. In nucleotides, the CDR3 is TGTGCCAGCAGTCACACCGGGCGAAACAATGAGCAGTACTTC. The full variable domain, completed using reference TRBV7-9 and TRBJ2-4, is DTGVSQNPRHKITKRGQNVTFRCDPISEHNRLYWYRQTLGQGPEFLTYFQNEAQLEKSRLLSDRFSAERPKGSFSTLEIQRTEQGDSAMYLCASSHTGRNNEQYFGAGTRLSVL.

This clonotype showed up just a few times. The chain is built from TRBV6-5 and TRBJ2-1; 7 nucleotides align to TRBD1. The CDR3 sequence is 15 residues long. With V trimmed by 6 bases and J by 3 bases, 8 bases remained unmatched. Germline V gene data show CDR1 as MNHEY and CDR2 as SVGAGI. The DNA for the CDR3 is TGTGCCAGCAGCACGCCGGGACAGTACTACAATGAGCAGTTCTTC. Amino acids: CASSTPGQYYNEQFF.

The chain combines TRBV6-5 with TRBJ1-2; D call uncertain. CDR1 and CDR2 from the germline V gene are MNHEY and SVGAGI. This CDR3 contains 15 residues. Trimming took 0 bases from V and 4 from J, leaving 12 bases between them. Here the CDR3 reads CASSYSTPRGYGYTF. CDR3 sequence (DNA): TGTGCCAGCAGTTACTCTACCCCACGGGGCTATGGCTACACCTTC.

The chain has TRBV10-3 and TRBJ2-3; 7 positions agree with TRBD2. Germline CDR1 reads ENHRY; CDR2 reads SYGVKD. The trim removed 6 bases at V and 5 bases at J, leaving 5 bases unmatched. The CDR3 is 13 residues long. The CDR3 protein is CAIRDSSGDTQYF. CDR3 DNA: TGTGCCATCAGAGACTCTAGCGGAGATACGCAGTATTTT.

The V gene is TRBV6-6, the J gene TRBJ2-7, with D tentatively TRBD2 (6 bases). Near its end, the DNA agrees better with TRBJ2-4, so the J call may be wrong. Germline CDR1 and CDR2: MNHNY and SVGAGI (reference sequence). This CDR3 is 15 amino acids long. CDR3 sequence (DNA): TGTGCCAGCAGTACCCCCCAGGGACTTGGATACATTCAGTACTTC. Translating gives CASSTPQGLGYIQYF.

This clonotype was found a few times. The chain combines TRBV5-1 with TRBJ2-5; possibly TRBD2 for D (5 bases). The CDR3 is 14 amino acids. Deletions cut 3 bases from V and 0 bases from J, with 9 bases between. Germline assignment: CDR1 SGHRS and CDR2 YFSETQ. Here the CDR3 reads CASSSTSNQETQYF. Written as DNA, the CDR3 is TGCGCCAGCAGCTCAACTAGTAACCAAGAGACCCAGTACTTC.

This clonotype has just a few counts. This chain connects TRBV12-3 or TRBV12-4 to TRBJ1-2, with no clear D. This CDR3 contains 12 residues. V was shortened by 3 bases and J by 7 bases, with 9 bases between the two germline ends. Here the CDR3 reads CASSFEGFGYTF. The CDR3 DNA reads as TGTGCCAGCAGTTTTGAAGGGTTTGGCTACACCTTC.

The count of this clonotype is one. The chain is built from TRBV9 and TRBJ1-4; D remains unclear. V lost 3 bases and J 8 bases, leaving 17 bases between the germline ends. CDR1 and CDR2 (germline): SGDLS, YYNGEE. The CDR3 runs to 15 residues. CDR3: CASSARGKEGEKLFF. CDR3 DNA sequence: TGTGCCAGCAGCGCCCGAGGGAAAGAAGGGGAAAAACTGTTTTTT.